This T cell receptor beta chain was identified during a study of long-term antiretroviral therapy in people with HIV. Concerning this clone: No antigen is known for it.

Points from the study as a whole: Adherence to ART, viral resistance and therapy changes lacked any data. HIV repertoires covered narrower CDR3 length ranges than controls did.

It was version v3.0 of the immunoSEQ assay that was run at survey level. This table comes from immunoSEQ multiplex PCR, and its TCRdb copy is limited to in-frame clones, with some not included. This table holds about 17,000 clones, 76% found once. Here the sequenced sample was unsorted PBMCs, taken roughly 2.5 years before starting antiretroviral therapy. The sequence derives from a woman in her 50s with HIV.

The CDR3 nucleotides are TGTGCCAGTAGTATCGGTCATAGCTCCTATAATTCACCCCTCCACTTT. Translated: CASSIGHSSYNSPLHF. This rearrangement joins TRBV19 to TRBJ1-6; D is unclear. The germline CDR1 and CDR2 sequences are LNHDA and SQIVND (reference sequence). V gave up 3 bases and J gave up 0 bases, with 9 bases separating them. The CDR3 consists of 16 residues.